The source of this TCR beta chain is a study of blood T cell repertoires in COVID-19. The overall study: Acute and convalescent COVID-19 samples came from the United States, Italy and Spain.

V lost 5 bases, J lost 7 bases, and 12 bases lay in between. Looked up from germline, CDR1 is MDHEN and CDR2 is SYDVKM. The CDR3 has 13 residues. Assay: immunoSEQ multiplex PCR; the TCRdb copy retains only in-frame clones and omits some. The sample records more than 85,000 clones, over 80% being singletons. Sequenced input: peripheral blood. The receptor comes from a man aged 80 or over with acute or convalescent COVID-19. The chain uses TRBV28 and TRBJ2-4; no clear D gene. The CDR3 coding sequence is TGTGCCAGCAGTCCCGCGTCTCGGAACATTCAGTACTTC. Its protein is CASSPASRNIQYF.